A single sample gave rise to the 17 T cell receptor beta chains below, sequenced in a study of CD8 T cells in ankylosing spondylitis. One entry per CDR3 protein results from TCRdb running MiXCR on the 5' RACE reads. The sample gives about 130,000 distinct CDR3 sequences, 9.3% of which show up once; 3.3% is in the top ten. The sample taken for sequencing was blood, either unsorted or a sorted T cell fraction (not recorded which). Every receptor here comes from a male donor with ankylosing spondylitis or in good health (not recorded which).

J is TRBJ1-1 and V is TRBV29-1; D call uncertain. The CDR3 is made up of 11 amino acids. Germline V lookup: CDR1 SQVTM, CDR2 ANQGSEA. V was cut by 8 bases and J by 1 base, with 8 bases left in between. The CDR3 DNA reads TGCAGCATAGCAGCGAACACTGAAGCTTTCTTT. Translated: CSIAANTEAFF.

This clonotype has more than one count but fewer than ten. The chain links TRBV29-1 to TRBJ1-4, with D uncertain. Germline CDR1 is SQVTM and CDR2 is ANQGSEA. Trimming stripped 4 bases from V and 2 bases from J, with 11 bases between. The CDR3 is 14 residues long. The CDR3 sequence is CSVGTDKTNEKLFF. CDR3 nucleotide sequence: TGCAGCGTTGGCACAGATAAGACTAATGAAAAACTGTTTTTT.

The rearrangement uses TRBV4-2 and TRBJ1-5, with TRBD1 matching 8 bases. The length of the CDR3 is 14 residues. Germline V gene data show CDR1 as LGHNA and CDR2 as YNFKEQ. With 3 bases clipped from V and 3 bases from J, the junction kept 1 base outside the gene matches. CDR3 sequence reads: CASSQDRDNQPQHF. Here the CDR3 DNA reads TGTGCCAGCAGCCAGGACAGGGACAATCAGCCCCAGCATTTT.

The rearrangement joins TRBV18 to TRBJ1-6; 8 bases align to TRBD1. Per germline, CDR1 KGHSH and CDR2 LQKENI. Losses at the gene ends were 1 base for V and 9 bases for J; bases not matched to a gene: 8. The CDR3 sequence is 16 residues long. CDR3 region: CASSPRLDRDGSPLHF. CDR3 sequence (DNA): TGTGCCAGCTCACCACGGTTGGACAGGGATGGTTCACCCCTCCACTTT.

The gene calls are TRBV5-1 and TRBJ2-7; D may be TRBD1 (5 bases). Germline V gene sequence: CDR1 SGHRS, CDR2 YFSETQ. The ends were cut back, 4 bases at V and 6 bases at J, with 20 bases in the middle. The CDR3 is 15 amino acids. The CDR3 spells CASSPRQGPSTEQYF. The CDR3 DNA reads TGCGCCAGCAGCCCACGTCAGGGTCCCTCGACCGAGCAGTACTTC.

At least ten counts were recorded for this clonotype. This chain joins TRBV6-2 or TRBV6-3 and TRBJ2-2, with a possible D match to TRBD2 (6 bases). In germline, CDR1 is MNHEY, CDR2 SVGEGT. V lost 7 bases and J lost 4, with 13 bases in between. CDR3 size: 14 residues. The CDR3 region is CASNHIGSTGELFF. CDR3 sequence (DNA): TGTGCCAGCAACCACATCGGGAGCACCGGGGAGCTGTTTTTT.

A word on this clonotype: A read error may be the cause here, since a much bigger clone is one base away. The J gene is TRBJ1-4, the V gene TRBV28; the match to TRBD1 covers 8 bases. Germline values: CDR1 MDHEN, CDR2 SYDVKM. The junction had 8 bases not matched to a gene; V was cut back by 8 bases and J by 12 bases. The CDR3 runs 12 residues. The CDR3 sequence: CASRPLQGELFF. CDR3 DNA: TGTGCCAGCCGTCCTTTACAGGGGGAACTGTTTTTT.

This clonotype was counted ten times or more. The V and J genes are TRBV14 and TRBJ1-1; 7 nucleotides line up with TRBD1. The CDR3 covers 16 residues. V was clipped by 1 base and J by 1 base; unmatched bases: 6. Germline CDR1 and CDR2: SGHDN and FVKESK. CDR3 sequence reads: CASSQVRGVENTEAFF. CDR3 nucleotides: TGTGCCAGCAGCCAAGTCAGGGGGGTTGAGAACACTGAAGCTTTCTTT.

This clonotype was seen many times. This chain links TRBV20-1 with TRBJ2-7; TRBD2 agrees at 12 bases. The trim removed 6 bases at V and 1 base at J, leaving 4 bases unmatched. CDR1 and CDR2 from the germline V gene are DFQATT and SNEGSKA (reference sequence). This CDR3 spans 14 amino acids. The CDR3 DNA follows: TGCAGTGCAATGACTAGCGGGGGATCCTACGAGCAGTACTTC. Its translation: CSAMTSGGSYEQYF.

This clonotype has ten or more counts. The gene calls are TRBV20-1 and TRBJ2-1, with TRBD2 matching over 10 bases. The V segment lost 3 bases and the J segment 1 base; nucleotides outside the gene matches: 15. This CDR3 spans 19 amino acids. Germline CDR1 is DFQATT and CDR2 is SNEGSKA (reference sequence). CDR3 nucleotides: TGCAGTGCTAGGTATGGGACTAGCGTACTGGCAGGGTCCTACAATGAGCAGTTCTTC. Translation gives CSARYGTSVLAGSYNEQFF.

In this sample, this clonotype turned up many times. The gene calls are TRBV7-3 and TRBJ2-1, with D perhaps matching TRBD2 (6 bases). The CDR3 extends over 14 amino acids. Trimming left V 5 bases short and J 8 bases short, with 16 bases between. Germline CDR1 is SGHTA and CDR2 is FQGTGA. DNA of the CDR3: TGTGCCAGCAGCCCAAATACCCCGGGGGATGAGCAGTTCTTC. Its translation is CASSPNTPGDEQFF.

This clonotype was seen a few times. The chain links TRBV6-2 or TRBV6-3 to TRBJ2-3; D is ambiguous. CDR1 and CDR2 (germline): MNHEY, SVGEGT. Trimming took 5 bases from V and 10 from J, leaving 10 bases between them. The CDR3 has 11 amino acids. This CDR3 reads CASSMSFAQYF. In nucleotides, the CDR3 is TGTGCCAGCAGTATGTCGTTCGCGCAGTATTTT.

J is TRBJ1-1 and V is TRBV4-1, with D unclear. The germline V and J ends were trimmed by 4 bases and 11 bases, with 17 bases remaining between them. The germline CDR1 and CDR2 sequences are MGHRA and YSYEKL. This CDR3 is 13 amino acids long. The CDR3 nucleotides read TGCGCCAGCAGCCTAGTACGCTCCTCCTTGGCTTTCTTT. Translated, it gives CASSLVRSSLAFF.

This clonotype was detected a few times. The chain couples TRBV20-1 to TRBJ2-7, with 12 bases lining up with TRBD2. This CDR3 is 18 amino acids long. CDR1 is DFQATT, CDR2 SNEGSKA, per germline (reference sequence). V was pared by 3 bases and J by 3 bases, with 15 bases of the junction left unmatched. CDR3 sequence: CSASPRTSGMAPLYEQYF. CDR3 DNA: TGCAGTGCTAGTCCTCGGACTAGCGGGATGGCACCACTCTACGAGCAGTACTTC.

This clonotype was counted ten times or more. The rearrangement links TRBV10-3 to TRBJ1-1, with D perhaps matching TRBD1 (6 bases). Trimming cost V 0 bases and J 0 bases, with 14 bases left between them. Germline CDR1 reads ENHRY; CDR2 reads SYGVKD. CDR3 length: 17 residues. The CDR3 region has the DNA TGTGCCATCAGTGAGTCGAAGCGGGGGCTTGTGAACACTGAAGCTTTCTTT. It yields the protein CAISESKRGLVNTEAFF.

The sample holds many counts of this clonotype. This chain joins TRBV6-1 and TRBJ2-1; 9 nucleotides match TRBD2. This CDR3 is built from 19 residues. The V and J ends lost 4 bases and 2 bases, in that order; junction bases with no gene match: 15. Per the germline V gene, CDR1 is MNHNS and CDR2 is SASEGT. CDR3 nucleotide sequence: TGTGCCAGCAGTGGGGCTAGCGGGACAAGTCTCCTACCCTACAATGAGCAGTTCTTC. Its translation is CASSGASGTSLLPYNEQFF.

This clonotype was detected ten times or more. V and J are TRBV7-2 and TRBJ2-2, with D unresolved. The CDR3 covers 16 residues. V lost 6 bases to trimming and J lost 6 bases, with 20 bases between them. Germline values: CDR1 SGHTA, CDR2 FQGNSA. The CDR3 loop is CASSSEPDPIPGELFF. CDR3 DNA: TGTGCCAGCAGTTCCGAACCGGACCCCATCCCCGGGGAGCTGTTTTTT.